Described below is a single T cell receptor (beta chain) sequence and its context. The data stem from a study of blood T cell repertoires in COVID-19. CDR1 and CDR2 from the germline V gene are SGHTA and FQGNSA. The V gene end was trimmed by 0 bases and the J gene end by 4 bases; junction bases not matched to a gene: 2. The CDR3 runs to 15 residues. Assay used: immunoSEQ multiplex PCR; TCRdb lists only in-frame clones, some missing. The repertoire consists of 130,000 to 150,000 clones, with about four fifths occurring once and the leading ten covering just under 9%. Sample: peripheral blood. The TCR originated in an elderly woman in a cohort sampled during active or convalescent COVID-19. The V call is TRBV7-2, the J call TRBJ2-5, with TRBD2 identical over 10 bases. This CDR3 reads CASSLASSGGETQYF. The CDR3 DNA sequence: TGTGCCAGCAGCTTAGCGTCTAGCGGGGGAGAGACCCAGTACTTC.